This TCR beta chain was found in a study of cytomegalovirus exposure and HLA in healthy donors. The PCR used 60 Vbeta and 13 Jbeta primers. Here immunoSEQ multiplex PCR was the method, and the copy in TCRdb shows in-frame clones only, minus some. The sample includes around 91,000 clones, 50% to 80% of them seen just once. Sequencing input: PBMCs. The receptor was derived from a man aged 60 to 75 in good health and CMV-seronegative.

The CDR3 DNA is TGTGCCAGCAGTTTTAAGGACGGAGGTAACTATGGCTACACCTTC. It codes for CASSFKDGGNYGYTF. The V gene is TRBV28, the J gene TRBJ1-2; no clear D gene. Deletions cut 3 bases from V and 1 base from J, with 12 bases between. The V gene's germline CDR1 is MDHEN and CDR2 SYDVKM. The CDR3 sequence is 15 residues long.